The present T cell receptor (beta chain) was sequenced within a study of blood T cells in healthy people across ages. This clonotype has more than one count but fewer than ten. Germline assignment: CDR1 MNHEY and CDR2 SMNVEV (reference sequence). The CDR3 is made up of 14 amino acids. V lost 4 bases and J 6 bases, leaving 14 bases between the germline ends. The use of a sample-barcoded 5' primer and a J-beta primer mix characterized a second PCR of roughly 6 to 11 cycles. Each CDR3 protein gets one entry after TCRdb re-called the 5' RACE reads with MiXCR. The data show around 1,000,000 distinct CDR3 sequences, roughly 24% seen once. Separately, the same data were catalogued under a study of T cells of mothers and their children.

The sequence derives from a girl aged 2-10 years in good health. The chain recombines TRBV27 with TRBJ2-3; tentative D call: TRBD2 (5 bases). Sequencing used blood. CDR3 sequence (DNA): TGTGCCAGCAGTTCAAACAGAGGGAAGGATACGCAGTATTTT. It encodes CASSSNRGKDTQYF.